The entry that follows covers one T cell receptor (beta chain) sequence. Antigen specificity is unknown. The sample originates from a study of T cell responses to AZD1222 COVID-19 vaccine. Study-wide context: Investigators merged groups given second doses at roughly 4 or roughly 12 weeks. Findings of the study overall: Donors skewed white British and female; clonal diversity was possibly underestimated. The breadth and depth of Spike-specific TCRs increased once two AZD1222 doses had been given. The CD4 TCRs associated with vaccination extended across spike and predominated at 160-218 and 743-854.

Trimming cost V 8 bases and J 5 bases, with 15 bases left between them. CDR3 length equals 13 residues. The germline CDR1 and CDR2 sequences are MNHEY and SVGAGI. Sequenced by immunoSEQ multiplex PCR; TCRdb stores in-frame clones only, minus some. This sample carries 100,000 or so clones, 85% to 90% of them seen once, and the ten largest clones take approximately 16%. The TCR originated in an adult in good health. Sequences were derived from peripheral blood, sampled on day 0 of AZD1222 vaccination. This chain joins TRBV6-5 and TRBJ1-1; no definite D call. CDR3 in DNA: TGTGCCAGCGAAGCAGGCCGAGGGACTGAAGCTTTCTTT. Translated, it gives CASEAGRGTEAFF.